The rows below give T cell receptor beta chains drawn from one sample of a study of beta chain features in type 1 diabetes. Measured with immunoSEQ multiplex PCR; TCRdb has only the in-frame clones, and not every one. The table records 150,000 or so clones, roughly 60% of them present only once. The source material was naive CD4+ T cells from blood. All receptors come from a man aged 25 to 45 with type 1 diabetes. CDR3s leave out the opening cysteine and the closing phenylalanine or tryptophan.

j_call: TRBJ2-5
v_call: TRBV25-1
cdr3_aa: ASSGGSETQY

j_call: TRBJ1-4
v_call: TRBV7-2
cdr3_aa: ASSLAGSEGQKLF

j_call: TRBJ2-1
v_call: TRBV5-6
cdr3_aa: ASSAGTEQF

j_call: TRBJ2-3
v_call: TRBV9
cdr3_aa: ASSPTPGVQTDTQY

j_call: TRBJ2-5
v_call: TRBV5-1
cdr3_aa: ASSSQGGETQY

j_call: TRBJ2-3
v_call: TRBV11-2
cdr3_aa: ASSLVSGTDTQY

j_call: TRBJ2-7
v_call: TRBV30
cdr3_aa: AWSPLSYEQY

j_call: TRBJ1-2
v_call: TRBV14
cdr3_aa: ASSRGQNYGYT

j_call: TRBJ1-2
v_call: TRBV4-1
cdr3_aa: ASSQEVWASYGYT

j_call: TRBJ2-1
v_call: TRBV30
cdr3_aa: AWRRGLLWDEQF

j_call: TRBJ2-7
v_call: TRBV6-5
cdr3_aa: ASSYSQGREQY

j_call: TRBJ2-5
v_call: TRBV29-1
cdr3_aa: SVGTVQETQY

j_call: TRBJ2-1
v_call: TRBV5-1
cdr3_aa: ASSYLEGNNEQF

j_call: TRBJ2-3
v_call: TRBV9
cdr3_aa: ASSATRTDTQY

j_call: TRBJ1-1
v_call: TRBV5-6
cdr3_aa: ASSLGGFTEAF

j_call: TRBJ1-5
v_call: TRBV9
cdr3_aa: ASSETGDNQPQH

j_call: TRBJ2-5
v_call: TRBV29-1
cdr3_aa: SVEGSEETQY

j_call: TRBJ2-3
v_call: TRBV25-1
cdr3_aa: ATIGAGPRSTDTQY

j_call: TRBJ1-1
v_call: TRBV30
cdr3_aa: AWSRGPGTGNTEAF

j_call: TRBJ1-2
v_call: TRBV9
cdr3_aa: ASSARTDRDT

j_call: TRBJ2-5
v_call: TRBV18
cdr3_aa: ASSPPGQSEETQY

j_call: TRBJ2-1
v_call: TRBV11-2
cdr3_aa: ASSFSDGYNEQF

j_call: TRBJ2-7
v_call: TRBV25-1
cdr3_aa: ASTGTGEFEQY

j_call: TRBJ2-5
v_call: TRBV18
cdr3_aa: ASSPPLIETQY

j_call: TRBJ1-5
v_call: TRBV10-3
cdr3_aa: AITSGSSQPQH

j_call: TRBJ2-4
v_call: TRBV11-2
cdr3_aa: ASSLWAENIQY

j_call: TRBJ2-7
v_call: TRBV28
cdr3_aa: ASSPGQVGEQY

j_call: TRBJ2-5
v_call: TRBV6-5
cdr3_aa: ASRTGLAEETQY

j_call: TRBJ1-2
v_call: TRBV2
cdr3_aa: ASSEGSYYGYT

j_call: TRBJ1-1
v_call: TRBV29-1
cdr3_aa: SGEDRGTEAF

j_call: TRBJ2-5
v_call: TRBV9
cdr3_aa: ASSLSAGGETQY

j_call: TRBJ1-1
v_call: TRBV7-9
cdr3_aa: ASSLVTERAF

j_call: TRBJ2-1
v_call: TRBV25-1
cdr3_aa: ASKRVNNEQF

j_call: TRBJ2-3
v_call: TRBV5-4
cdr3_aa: ASAFWEDTQY

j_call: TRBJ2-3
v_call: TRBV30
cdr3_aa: AWSGDYPARVQY

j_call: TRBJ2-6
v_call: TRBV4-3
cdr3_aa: ASSQDSGTGANVLT

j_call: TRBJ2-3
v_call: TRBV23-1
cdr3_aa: ASPHEDTENTDTQY

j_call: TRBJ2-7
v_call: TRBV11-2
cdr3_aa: ASSPPGRQSSYEQY

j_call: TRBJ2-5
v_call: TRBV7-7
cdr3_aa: ASSPQLAGGAETQY

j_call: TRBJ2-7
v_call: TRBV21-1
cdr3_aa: ASSNWDRIYEQY

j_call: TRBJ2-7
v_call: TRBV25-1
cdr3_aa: ASSLSGNYEQY

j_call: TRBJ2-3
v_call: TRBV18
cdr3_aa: ASPPLGLMTDTQY

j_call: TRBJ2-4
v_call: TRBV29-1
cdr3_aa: SVERGTKNIQY

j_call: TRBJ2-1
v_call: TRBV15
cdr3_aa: ATMSPYNEQF

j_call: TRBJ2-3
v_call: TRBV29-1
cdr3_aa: SARTSADTQY

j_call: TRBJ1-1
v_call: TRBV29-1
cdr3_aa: SVESLNTEAF

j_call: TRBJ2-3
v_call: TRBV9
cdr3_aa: ASSVVPSTDTQY

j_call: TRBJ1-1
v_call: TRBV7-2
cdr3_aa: ASSYRDSRSEAF

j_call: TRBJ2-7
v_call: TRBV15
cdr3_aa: ATSTSSYEQY

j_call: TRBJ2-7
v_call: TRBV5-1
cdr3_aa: ASSFSQRSYEQY